The rows below give T cell receptor beta chains drawn from one sample of a study of blood T cell repertoires in COVID-19. Produced via immunoSEQ multiplex PCR; TCRdb's table is partial and in-frame only. The data show some 97,000 clones, roughly 86% seen once. The specimen sequenced was peripheral blood. The receptors derive from a woman aged 60-75 years with acute or convalescent COVID-19. Both conserved end residues are trimmed from each CDR3.

v_call cdr3_aa
TRBV9 ASSVGPSLGGIQPQH
TRBV27 ASSLSSPGAQY
TRBV28 ASSLGTSGVLNTGELF
TRBV6-1 ASSENRGNQPQH
TRBV11-3 ASSLTSDLEQF
TRBV5-1 ASSLGSGLAGYEQY
TRBV4-1 ASSQGPVGGAMTEAF
TRBV4-1 ASSQGDTDTQY
TRBV27 ASSTVGGRGFNEQF
TRBV6-2/TRBV6-3 ASSSGGQGYHSNQPQH
TRBV2 ASSPNLQGVGYGYT